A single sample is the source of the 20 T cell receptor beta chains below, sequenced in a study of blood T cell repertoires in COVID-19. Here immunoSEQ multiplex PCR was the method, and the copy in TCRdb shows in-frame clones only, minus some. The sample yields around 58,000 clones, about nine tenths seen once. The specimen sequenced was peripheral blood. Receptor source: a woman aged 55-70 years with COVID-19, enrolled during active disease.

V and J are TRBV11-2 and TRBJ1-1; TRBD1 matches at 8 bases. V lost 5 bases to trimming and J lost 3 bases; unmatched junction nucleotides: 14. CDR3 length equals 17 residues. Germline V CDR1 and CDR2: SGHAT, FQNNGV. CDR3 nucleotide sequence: TGTGCCAGCAGCCCCACCGGTGCAGGGGGCTTGGACACTGAAGCTTTCTTT. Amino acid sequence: CASSPTGAGGLDTEAFF.

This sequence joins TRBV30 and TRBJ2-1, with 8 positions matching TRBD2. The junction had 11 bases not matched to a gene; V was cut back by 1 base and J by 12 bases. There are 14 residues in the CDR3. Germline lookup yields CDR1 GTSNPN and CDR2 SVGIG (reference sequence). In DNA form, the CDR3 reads TGTGCCTGGAGTGGGATGTATAGCGGGATGTCGCAGTTCTTC. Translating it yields CAWSGMYSGMSQFF.

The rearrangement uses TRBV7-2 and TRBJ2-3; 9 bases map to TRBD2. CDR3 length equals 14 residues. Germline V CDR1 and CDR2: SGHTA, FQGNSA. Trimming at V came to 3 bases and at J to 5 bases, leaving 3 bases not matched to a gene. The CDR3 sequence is CASSFSGSLDTQYF. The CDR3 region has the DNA TGTGCCAGCAGCTTTAGCGGGAGCCTAGATACGCAGTATTTT.

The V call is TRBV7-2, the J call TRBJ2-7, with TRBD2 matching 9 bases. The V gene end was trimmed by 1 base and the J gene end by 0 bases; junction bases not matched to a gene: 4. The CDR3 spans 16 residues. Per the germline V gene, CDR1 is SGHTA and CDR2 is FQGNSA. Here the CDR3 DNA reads TGTGCCAGCAGCTTAGTAGCGGGGGTCGACTCCTACGAGCAGTACTTC. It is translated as CASSLVAGVDSYEQYF.

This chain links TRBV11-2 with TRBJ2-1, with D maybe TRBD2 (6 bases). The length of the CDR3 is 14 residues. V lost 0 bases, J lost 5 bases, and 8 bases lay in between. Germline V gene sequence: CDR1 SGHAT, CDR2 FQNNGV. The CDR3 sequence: CASSLDLAHNEQFF. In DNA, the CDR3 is TGTGCCAGCAGCTTAGATCTAGCGCACAATGAGCAGTTCTTC.

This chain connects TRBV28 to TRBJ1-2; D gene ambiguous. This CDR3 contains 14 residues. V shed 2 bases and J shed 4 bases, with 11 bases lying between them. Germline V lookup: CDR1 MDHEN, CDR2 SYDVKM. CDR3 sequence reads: CASSLVVGSYGYTF. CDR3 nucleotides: TGTGCCAGCAGTTTAGTAGTCGGGAGCTATGGCTACACCTTC.

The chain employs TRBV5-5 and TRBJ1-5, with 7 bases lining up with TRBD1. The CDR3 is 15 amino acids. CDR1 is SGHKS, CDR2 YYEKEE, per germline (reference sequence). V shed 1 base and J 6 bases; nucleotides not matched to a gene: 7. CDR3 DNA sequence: TGTGCCAGCAGCTTGAATACAGGGGAAACTCAGCCCCAGCATTTT. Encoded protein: CASSLNTGETQPQHF.

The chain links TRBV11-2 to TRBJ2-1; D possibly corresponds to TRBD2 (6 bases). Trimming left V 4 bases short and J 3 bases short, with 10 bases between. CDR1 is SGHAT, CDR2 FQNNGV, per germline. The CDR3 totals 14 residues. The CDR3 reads CASSWTNFYNEQFF. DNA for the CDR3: TGTGCCAGCAGCTGGACTAATTTCTACAATGAGCAGTTCTTC.

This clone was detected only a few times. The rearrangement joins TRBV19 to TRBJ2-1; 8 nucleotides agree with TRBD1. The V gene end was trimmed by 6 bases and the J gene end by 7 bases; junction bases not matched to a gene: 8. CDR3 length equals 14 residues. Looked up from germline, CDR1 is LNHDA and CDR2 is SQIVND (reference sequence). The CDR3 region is CASSPWTGSNEQFF. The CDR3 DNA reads TGTGCCAGTAGCCCCTGGACAGGGAGTAATGAGCAGTTCTTC.

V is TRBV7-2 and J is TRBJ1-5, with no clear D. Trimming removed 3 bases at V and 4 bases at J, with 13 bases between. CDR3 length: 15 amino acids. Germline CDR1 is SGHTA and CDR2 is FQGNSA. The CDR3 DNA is TGTGCCAGCAGCTTCGGTTCGGAGCGTAATCAGCCCCAGCATTTT. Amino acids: CASSFGSERNQPQHF.

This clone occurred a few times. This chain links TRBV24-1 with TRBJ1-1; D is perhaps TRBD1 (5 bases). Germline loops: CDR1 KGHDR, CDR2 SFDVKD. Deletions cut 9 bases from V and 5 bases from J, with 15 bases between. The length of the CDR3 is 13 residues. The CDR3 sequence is CATGKRGGTEAFF. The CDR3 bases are TGTGCCACCGGGAAGAGGGGAGGAACTGAAGCTTTCTTT.

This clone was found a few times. The DNA of the CDR3 is TGTGCCAGCAGTTACCAATCACGAGGGGGGGTCGGCTACACCTTC. This gives the protein CASSYQSRGGVGYTF. The chain employs TRBV6-5 and TRBJ1-2, with D perhaps matching TRBD1 (6 bases). V dropped 2 bases and J dropped 8 bases, with 18 bases sitting between them. Germline-derived CDR1 and CDR2 are MNHEY and SVGAGI. The CDR3 totals 15 residues.

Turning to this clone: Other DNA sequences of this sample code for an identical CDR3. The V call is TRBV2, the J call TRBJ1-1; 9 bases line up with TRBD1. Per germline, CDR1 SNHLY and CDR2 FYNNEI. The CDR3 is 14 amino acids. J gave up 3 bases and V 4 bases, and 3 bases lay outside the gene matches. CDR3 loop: CASSVRQGDTEAFF. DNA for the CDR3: TGTGCCAGCAGTGTCAGACAGGGGGACACTGAAGCTTTCTTT.

CDR3 sequence (DNA): TGTGCCACCCATCCGACAGGGGACGCCTATAATTCACCCCTCCACTTT. This gives the protein CATHPTGDAYNSPLHF. The chain is built from TRBV28 and TRBJ1-6, with TRBD1 matching 8 bases. V shed 10 bases and J 2 bases; nucleotides not matched to a gene: 10. The CDR3 runs 16 residues. Germline V gene sequence: CDR1 MDHEN, CDR2 SYDVKM.

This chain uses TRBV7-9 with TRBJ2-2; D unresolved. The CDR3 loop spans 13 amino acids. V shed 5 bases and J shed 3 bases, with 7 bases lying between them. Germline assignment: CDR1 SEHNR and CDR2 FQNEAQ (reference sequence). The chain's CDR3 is CASSRSDTGELFF. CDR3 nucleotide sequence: TGTGCCAGCAGCCGATCAGACACCGGGGAGCTGTTTTTT.

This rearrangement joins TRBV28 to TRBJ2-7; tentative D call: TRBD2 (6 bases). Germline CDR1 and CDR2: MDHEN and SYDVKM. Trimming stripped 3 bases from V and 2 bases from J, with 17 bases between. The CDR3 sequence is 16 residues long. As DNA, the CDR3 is TGTGCCAGCAGTTTCCCCGCGGGGATTACCGCCTACGAGCAGTACTTC. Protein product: CASSFPAGITAYEQYF.

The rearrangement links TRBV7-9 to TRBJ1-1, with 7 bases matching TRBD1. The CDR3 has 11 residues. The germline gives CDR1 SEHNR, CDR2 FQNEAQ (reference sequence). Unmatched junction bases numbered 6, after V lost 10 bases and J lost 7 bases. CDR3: CAILRQGEAFF. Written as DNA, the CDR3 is TGTGCCATCTTACGACAGGGTGAAGCTTTCTTT.

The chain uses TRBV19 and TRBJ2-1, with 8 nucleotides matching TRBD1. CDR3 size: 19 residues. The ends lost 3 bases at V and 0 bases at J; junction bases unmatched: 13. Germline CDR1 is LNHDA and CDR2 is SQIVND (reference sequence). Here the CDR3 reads CASSIRAGGNPSSYNEQFF. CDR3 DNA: TGTGCCAGTAGTATCAGGGCAGGGGGCAATCCGAGCTCCTACAATGAGCAGTTCTTC.

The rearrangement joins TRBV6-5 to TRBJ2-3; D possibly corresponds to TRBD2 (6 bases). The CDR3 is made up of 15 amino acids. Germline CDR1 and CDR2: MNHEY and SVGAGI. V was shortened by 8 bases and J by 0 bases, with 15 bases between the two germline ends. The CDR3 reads CASSQWGDSTDTQYF. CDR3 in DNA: TGTGCCAGCTCTCAATGGGGGGACAGCACAGATACGCAGTATTTT.

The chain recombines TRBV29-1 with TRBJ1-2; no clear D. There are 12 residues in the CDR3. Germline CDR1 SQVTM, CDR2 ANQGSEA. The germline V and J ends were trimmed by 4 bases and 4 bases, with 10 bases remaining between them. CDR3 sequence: CSVAGVGYGYTF. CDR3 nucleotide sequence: TGCAGCGTTGCCGGGGTGGGCTATGGCTACACCTTC.